This entry features one T cell receptor (beta chain) sequence. The record originates from a study of CD8 T cells in Susac syndrome. RNA in amounts of roughly 0.5 to 1 ug was reverse transcribed with random hexamers. TCR beta CDR3 was amplified by immunoSEQ covering 54 Vbeta and 13 Jbeta. TCRdb used MiXCR to reprocess the immunoSEQ multiplex PCR reads, holding one entry per CDR3 protein. The sample carries approximately 230,000 distinct CDR3 sequences, approximately 92% recorded once. Per germline, CDR1 SGHVS and CDR2 FQNEAQ. Trimming removed 5 bases at V and 7 bases at J, with 7 bases between. The CDR3 has 11 residues. The authors carried out high-throughput sequencing of TCR beta. They applied it to CD8+ and CD4+ T cells obtained from blood.

Sequenced: CD4+ T cells from PBMCs. This chain links TRBV7-8 with TRBJ2-3; D unresolved. The receptor's source is a human donor with multiple sclerosis. CDR3 nucleotides: TGTGCCAGCAGCACTTTGAATACGCAGTATTTT. Translation: CASSTLNTQYF. Supplemented by reference TRBV7-8 and TRBJ2-3, the full variable domain reads GAGVSQSPRYKVAKRGQDVALRCDPISGHVSLFWYQQALGQGPEFLTYFQNEAQLDKSGLPSDRFFAERPEGSVSTLKIQRTQQEDSAVYLCASSTLNTQYFGPGTRLTVL.